This T cell receptor beta chain was captured in a study of tumor and adjacent non-tumor tissue in lung cancer. The library came from three nested PCR rounds adapted from ARM-PCR protocols. TCRdb reanalysed the multiplex PCR reads using MiXCR and keeps one entry per CDR3 protein. There are about 85,000 distinct CDR3 sequences in the sample; roughly two thirds occur only once, and approximately 15% lies in the top ten. Remarks on this clonotype: Sequence at one end of the junction differs from germline and may be a read error.

The length of the CDR3 is 13 residues. Germline CDR1 SQVTM, CDR2 ANQGSEA. No cell sorting was done before RNA was extracted from the tissue. The clonotype was recovered from a man between 65 and 85 years old with non-small cell lung cancer. The rearrangement joins TRBV29-1 to TRBJ2-7; possibly TRBD1 for D (6 bases). Sequenced material: lung tumor tissue. CDR3: CRVDISTGSGQYF. DNA for the CDR3: TGCAGGGTTGATATATCCACAGGGTCGGGGCAGTACTTC.